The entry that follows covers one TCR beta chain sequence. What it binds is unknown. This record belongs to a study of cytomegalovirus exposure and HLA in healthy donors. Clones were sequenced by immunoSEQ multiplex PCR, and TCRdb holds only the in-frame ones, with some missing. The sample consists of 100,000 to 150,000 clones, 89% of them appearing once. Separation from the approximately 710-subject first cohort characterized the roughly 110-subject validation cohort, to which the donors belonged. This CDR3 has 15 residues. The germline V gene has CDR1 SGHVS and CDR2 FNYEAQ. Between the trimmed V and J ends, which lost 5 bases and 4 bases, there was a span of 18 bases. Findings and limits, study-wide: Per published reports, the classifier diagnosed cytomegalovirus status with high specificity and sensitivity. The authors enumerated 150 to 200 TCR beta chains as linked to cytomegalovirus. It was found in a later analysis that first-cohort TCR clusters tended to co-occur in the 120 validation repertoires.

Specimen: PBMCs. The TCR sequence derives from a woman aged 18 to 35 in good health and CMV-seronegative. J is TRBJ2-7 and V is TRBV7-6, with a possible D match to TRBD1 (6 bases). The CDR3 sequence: CASSPPPEQGYEQYF. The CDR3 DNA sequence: TGTGCCAGCAGCCCCCCCCCGGAACAGGGATACGAGCAGTACTTC. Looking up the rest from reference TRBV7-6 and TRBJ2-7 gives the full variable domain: GAGVSQSPRYKVTKRGQDVALRCDPISGHVSLYWYRQALGQGPEFLTYFNYEAQQDKSGLPNDRFSAERPEGSISTLTIQRTEQRDSAMYRCASSPPPEQGYEQYFGPGTRLTVT.